Below, 26 T cell receptor beta chains from the same sample are listed, as sequenced in a study of blood T cell repertoires in COVID-19. Data came from immunoSEQ multiplex PCR; TCRdb stores just in-frame clones and leaves some out. The sample has under 200,000 clones, around 80% seen once; the top ten hold approximately 4%. Specimen: PBMCs or T cells enriched from blood (not recorded which). The receptors originated from a woman aged 50 to 65 in a cohort exposed to, infected with or recovered from COVID-19 (not recorded which).

This clone has a single count. This sequence joins TRBV6-5 and TRBJ2-7, with a weak D call TRBD1 (6 bases). Trimming shortened V by 6 bases and J by 10 bases, and 13 bases separated the two germline ends. This CDR3 comprises 11 residues. CDR1 and CDR2 from the germline V gene are MNHEY and SVGAGI. The CDR3 sequence: CASRTGQSQYF. In nucleotides, the CDR3 is TGTGCCAGCAGAACCGGACAGTCACAGTACTTC.

The chain employs TRBV24-1 and TRBJ1-2; 9 bases fit TRBD1. Germline V gene sequence: CDR1 KGHDR, CDR2 SFDVKD. The V and J ends lost 2 bases and 5 bases, in that order; junction bases with no gene match: 2. This CDR3 is 14 amino acids long. The CDR3, as DNA: TGTGCCACCAGTGATTCGGACAGGGGATATGGCTACACCTTC. It codes for CATSDSDRGYGYTF.

The chain recombines TRBV5-4 with TRBJ2-2; unclear D gene. This CDR3 contains 17 residues. The V and J ends lost 4 bases and 0 bases respectively, with 16 bases between them. Germline CDR1 reads SGHNT; CDR2 reads YYREEE (reference sequence). CDR3 amino acids: CASSTDPGPANTGELFF. The CDR3 DNA follows: TGTGCCAGCAGCACCGACCCAGGCCCCGCGAACACCGGGGAGCTGTTTTTT.

This clone was found many times. The gene calls are TRBV7-9 and TRBJ2-1; maybe TRBD1 (6 bases). V was cut by 1 base and J by 7 bases, with 23 bases left in between. The CDR3 extends over 18 amino acids. Germline loops: CDR1 SEHNR, CDR2 FQNEAQ (reference sequence). This CDR3 reads CASSLGVSGGKRGNEQFF. For the CDR3, the DNA is TGTGCCAGCAGCTTAGGCGTTAGTGGGGGAAAGAGGGGGAATGAGCAGTTCTTC.

The chain couples TRBV2 to TRBJ2-5; D gene uncertain. This CDR3 contains 13 residues. Trimming took 2 bases from V and 4 from J, leaving 8 bases between them. Germline V gene data show CDR1 as SNHLY and CDR2 as FYNNEI. CDR3 sequence: CASSESEAETQYF. The CDR3 DNA follows: TGTGCCAGCAGTGAATCCGAGGCAGAGACCCAGTACTTC.

This chain connects TRBV11-1 to TRBJ2-7; tentative D call: TRBD1 (5 bases). The CDR3 totals 15 residues. CDR1 is SGHAT and CDR2 is FQDESV in the germline V gene (reference sequence). V lost 5 bases and J lost 0, with 14 bases in between. The CDR3 sequence: CASSLEQEPSYEQYF. The CDR3 DNA reads TGTGCCAGCAGCCTAGAACAGGAGCCCTCCTACGAGCAGTACTTC.

V gene TRBV15 combines with J gene TRBJ2-5; unclear D gene. Trimming left V 8 bases short and J 7 bases short, with 14 bases between. Per germline, CDR1 LNHNV and CDR2 YYDKDF (reference sequence). The CDR3 is made up of 12 amino acids. The CDR3 loop reads CATQDGPGTQYF. The CDR3 DNA reads as TGTGCCACCCAAGACGGCCCGGGGACCCAGTACTTC.

This clone was seen a single time. This rearrangement joins TRBV2 to TRBJ2-3; 8 bases fit TRBD2. The CDR3 has 17 amino acids. J lost 1 base, V lost 8 bases, and 14 bases had no gene match. CDR1 is SNHLY and CDR2 is FYNNEI in the germline V gene. For the CDR3, the DNA is TGTGCCAGCTTCTCCACTGGGGCTAGCGGGCGCACAGATACGCAGTATTTT. Translating gives CASFSTGASGRTDTQYF.

The chain links TRBV30 to TRBJ1-5; D remains ambiguous. Germline values: CDR1 GTSNPN, CDR2 SVGIG (reference sequence). V shed 2 bases and J shed 4 bases, with 6 bases lying between them. CDR3 length: 12 amino acids. Here the CDR3 reads CAWSPHNQPQHF. The CDR3 bases are TGTGCCTGGAGTCCCCATAATCAGCCCCAGCATTTT.

The chain couples TRBV27 to TRBJ1-5; unclear D gene. This CDR3 is built from 12 residues. The germline V and J ends were trimmed by 6 bases and 3 bases, with 6 bases remaining between them. CDR1 is MNHEY, CDR2 SMNVEV, per germline (reference sequence). The CDR3: CASSPLNQPQHF. CDR3 bases: TGTGCCAGCAGCCCTCTCAATCAGCCCCAGCATTTT.

The chain has TRBV7-9 and TRBJ2-5; 7 nucleotides align to TRBD2. Looked up from germline, CDR1 is SEHNR and CDR2 is FQNEAQ (reference sequence). The CDR3 is 15 residues long. V was clipped by 0 bases and J by 1 base; unmatched bases: 2. The CDR3 loop is CASSLAWGGQETQYF. CDR3 coding DNA: TGTGCCAGCAGCTTAGCGTGGGGGGGCCAAGAGACCCAGTACTTC.

There are a few counts of this clone. This sequence joins TRBV11-2 and TRBJ2-7; D perhaps matches TRBD1 (5 bases). Per the germline V gene, CDR1 is SGHAT and CDR2 is FQNNGV. V was cut by 6 bases and J by 7 bases, with 13 bases left in between. This CDR3 is built from 12 residues. The CDR3 here is CASSSQGWEQYF. CDR3 in DNA: TGTGCCAGCAGTTCTCAGGGTTGGGAGCAGTACTTC. Complete variable domain (other parts from reference TRBV11-2 and TRBJ2-7): EAGVAQSPRYKIIEKRQSVAFWCNPISGHATLYWYQQILGQGPKLLIQFQNNGVVDDSQLPKDRFSAERLKGVDSTLKIQPAKLEDSAVYLCASSSQGWEQYFGPGTRLTVT.

The chain combines TRBV30 with TRBJ1-3; 9 positions match TRBD1. The ends lost 0 bases at V and 7 bases at J; junction bases unmatched: 10. The CDR3 length is 16 residues. Germline V gene sequence: CDR1 GTSNPN, CDR2 SVGIG (reference sequence). CDR3 region: CAWSVGGTGSLNTIYF. In nucleotides, the CDR3 is TGTGCCTGGAGTGTTGGAGGGACAGGGAGCTTGAACACCATATATTTT.

The chain joins TRBV24-1 to TRBJ1-5; D is undetermined. This CDR3 spans 15 amino acids. Germline loops: CDR1 KGHDR, CDR2 SFDVKD. Trimming left V 4 bases short and J 3 bases short, with 12 bases between. CDR3 DNA sequence: TGTGCCACCAGTGACGCTTCACAGAACAATCAGCCCCAGCATTTT. Residues: CATSDASQNNQPQHF.

The gene calls are TRBV28 and TRBJ1-1, with D unresolved. Germline V gene data show CDR1 as MDHEN and CDR2 as SYDVKM. V gave up 5 bases and J gave up 4 bases, with 17 bases separating them. This CDR3 has 15 amino acids. The CDR3 region is CASSGSEAVPTEAFF. Written as DNA, the CDR3 is TGTGCCAGCAGTGGTAGTGAGGCCGTGCCCACTGAAGCTTTCTTT.

The rearrangement joins TRBV6-4 to TRBJ1-6; D gene uncertain. Germline lookup yields CDR1 MRHNA and CDR2 SNTAGT. CDR3 length: 11 amino acids. Trimming removed 10 bases at V and 13 bases at J, with 14 bases between. The CDR3 reads CATLKREPLHF. CDR3 bases: TGTGCCACCCTTAAGCGGGAGCCCCTCCACTTT.

The chain joins TRBV27 to TRBJ2-2, with D perhaps TRBD2 (5 bases). CDR3 length: 16 amino acids. V shed 5 bases and J shed 6 bases, with 19 bases lying between them. Germline CDR1 reads MNHEY; CDR2 reads SMNVEV (reference sequence). CDR3 sequence reads: CASSLAKAPRAGELFF. The CDR3 region has the DNA TGTGCCAGCAGTCTGGCGAAGGCCCCGAGGGCCGGGGAGCTGTTTTTT.

This chain joins TRBV5-4 and TRBJ2-1; 12 bases line up with TRBD2. CDR3 length: 15 residues. Germline values: CDR1 SGHNT, CDR2 YYREEE (reference sequence). Trimming took 3 bases from V and 9 from J; bases not matched to a gene: 7. For the CDR3, the DNA is TGTGCCAGCAGCTCCCGGACTAGCGGGAAGGTTGAGCAGTTCTTC. It encodes CASSSRTSGKVEQFF.

This sequence joins TRBV28 and TRBJ1-2; D ambiguous. The CDR3 length is 14 residues. Germline V lookup: CDR1 MDHEN, CDR2 SYDVKM. Trimming removed 6 bases from V and 5 bases from J, with 16 bases in between. The CDR3 sequence is CASSPPTRQYGYTF. CDR3 nucleotides: TGTGCCAGCAGCCCTCCGACTCGGCAATATGGCTACACCTTC.

This clone was seen a handful of times. This chain joins TRBV5-1 and TRBJ2-2; D is perhaps TRBD1 (5 bases). Trimming removed 4 bases from V and 2 bases from J, with 12 bases in between. The germline V gene encodes CDR1 SGHRS and CDR2 YFSETQ. The CDR3 is made up of 15 amino acids. The CDR3 nucleotides are TGCGCCAGCAGCCTGGGCCAGGGTAACACCGGGGAGCTGTTTTTT. Its translation: CASSLGQGNTGELFF.

The table lists this clone with a count of one. The chain uses TRBV2 and TRBJ2-7; D ambiguous. The germline V gene encodes CDR1 SNHLY and CDR2 FYNNEI. V gave up 7 bases and J gave up 0 bases, with 13 bases separating them. The CDR3 runs 14 residues. CDR3 in DNA: TGTGCCAGCATTGCTGGGCCCACCTCCTACGAGCAGTACTTC. As protein: CASIAGPTSYEQYF. The variable domain in full, completed from reference TRBV2 and TRBJ2-7, reads EPEVTQTPSHQVTQMGQEVILRCVPISNHLYFYWYRQILGQKVEFLVSFYNNEISEKSEIFDDQFSVERPDGSNFTLKIRSTKLEDSAMYFCASIAGPTSYEQYFGPGTRLTVT.

The chain recombines TRBV28 with TRBJ2-5; TRBD1 aligns across 8 bases. The CDR3 has 14 amino acids. The J segment lost 1 base and the V segment lost 8 bases, leaving 6 bases of the junction unmatched. CDR1 and CDR2 from the germline V gene are MDHEN and SYDVKM. DNA of the CDR3: TGTGCCAGCGAGGGGGACAGGAGCCAAGAGACCCAGTACTTC. It yields the protein CASEGDRSQETQYF.

CDR3 amino acids: CASSLEVGVFISPLHF. The CDR3 DNA reads TGTGCCAGCAGCTTAGAGGTAGGGGTTTTTATTTCACCCCTCCACTTT. The rearrangement joins TRBV7-9 to TRBJ1-6; possible D gene TRBD1, 5 bases. Trimming cost V 1 base and J 9 bases, with 16 bases left between them. CDR3 length: 16 amino acids. Germline V lookup: CDR1 SEHNR, CDR2 FQNEAQ (reference sequence).

This clone was recorded a few times. This chain connects TRBV2 to TRBJ2-2, with 15 bases identical to TRBD2. Losses at the gene ends were 5 bases for V and 5 bases for J; bases not matched to a gene: 6. The CDR3 spans 17 residues. CDR1 and CDR2 from the germline V gene are SNHLY and FYNNEI. CDR3 protein: CASSLGLAGGLTGELFF. CDR3 sequence (DNA): TGTGCCAGCAGTCTAGGACTAGCGGGAGGGTTGACCGGGGAGCTGTTTTTT.

V gene TRBV5-6 combines with J gene TRBJ2-3; possible D gene TRBD1, 5 bases. This CDR3 is built from 13 residues. V was shortened by 2 bases and J by 3 bases, with 7 bases between the two germline ends. Germline V CDR1 and CDR2: SGHDT, YYEEEE. CDR3 DNA: TGTGCCAGCAGCTTTTCAGGGACAGATACGCAGTATTTT. It yields the protein CASSFSGTDTQYF.

Here the CDR3 reads CASIGQGIRSTEAFF. The CDR3 nucleotides are TGTGCCAGCATTGGGCAGGGGATTAGGAGCACTGAAGCTTTCTTT. The chain employs TRBV2 and TRBJ1-1; D is perhaps TRBD1 (6 bases). V was clipped by 7 bases and J by 4 bases, with 19 bases between them. Looked up from germline, CDR1 is SNHLY and CDR2 is FYNNEI. The CDR3 loop spans 15 amino acids.